This T cell receptor (beta chain) was recorded in a study of cytomegalovirus exposure and HLA in healthy donors. Note on this clone: The antigen is not known.

This PCR relied on a set of 60 Vbeta primers and 13 Jbeta primers. The data were produced by immunoSEQ multiplex PCR, yet TCRdb's version contains in-frame clones alone and is incomplete. The sample lists 150,000 to 200,000 clones, just over 75% occurring once. Study-wide points: Most of the CMV-associated TCR beta chains (in a later analysis) appeared to be HLA-restricted.

This CDR3 region has 15 residues. Germline V gives CDR1 SEHNR, CDR2 FQNEAQ (reference sequence). V was shortened by 2 bases and J by 2 bases, with 12 bases between the two germline ends. The rearrangement links TRBV7-9 to TRBJ1-2; maybe TRBD1 (6 bases). The source is a man aged 25 to 40 in good health and CMV-seronegative. What was sequenced was PBMCs. CDR3 DNA sequence: TGTGCCAGCAGCTTATCGGGTCAGGGGAACTATGGCTACACCTTC. It encodes CASSLSGQGNYGYTF.